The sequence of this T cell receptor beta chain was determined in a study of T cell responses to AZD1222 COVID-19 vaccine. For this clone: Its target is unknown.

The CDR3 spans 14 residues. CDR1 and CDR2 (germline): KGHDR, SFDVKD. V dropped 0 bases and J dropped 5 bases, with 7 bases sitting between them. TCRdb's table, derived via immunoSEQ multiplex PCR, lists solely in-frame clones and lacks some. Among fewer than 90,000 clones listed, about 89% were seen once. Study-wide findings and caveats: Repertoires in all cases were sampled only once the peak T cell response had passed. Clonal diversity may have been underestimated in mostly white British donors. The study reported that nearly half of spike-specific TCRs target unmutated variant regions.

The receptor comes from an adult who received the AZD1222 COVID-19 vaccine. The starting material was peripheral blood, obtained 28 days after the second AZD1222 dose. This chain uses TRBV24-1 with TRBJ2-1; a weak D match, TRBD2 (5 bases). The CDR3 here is CATSDLRDNNEQFF. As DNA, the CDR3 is TGTGCCACCAGTGATTTGCGGGATAACAATGAGCAGTTCTTC.